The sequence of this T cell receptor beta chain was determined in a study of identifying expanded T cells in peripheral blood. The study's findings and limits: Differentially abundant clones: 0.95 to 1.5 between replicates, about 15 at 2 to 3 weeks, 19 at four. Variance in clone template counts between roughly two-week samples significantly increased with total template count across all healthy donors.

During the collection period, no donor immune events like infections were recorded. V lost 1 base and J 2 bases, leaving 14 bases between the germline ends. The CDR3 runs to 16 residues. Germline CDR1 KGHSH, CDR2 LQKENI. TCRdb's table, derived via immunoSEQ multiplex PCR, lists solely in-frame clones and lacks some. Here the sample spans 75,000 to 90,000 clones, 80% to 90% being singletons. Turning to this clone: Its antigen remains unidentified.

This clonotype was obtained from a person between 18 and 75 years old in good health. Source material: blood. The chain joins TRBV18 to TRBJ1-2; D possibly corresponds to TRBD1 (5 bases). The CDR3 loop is CASSPQRQNTNYGYTF. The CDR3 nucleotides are TGTGCCAGCTCACCACAAAGACAGAATACCAACTATGGCTACACCTTC. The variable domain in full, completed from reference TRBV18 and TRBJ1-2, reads NAGVMQNPRHLVRRRGQEARLRCSPMKGHSHVYWYRQLPEEGLKFMVYLQKENIIDESGMPKERFSAEFPKEGPSILRIQQVVRGDSAAYFCASSPQRQNTNYGYTFGSGTRLTVV.